What follows are 20 T cell receptor beta chains derived from one specimen sequenced in a study of T cell responses to AZD1222 COVID-19 vaccine. The data were produced by immunoSEQ multiplex PCR, yet TCRdb's version contains in-frame clones alone and is incomplete. The sample holds 100,000 to 150,000 clones; about 87% are singletons and the top ten take roughly a tenth. The sample was peripheral blood, taken on day 0 of AZD1222 vaccination. Receptor source: an adult in good health.

The chain recombines TRBV5-1 with TRBJ2-3, with a tentative D call TRBD1 (7 bases). Germline CDR1 SGHRS, CDR2 YFSETQ. V was trimmed by 4 bases and J by 5 bases, leaving 11 bases between them. This CDR3 spans 13 amino acids. The CDR3 region is CASSIQGGDTQYF. CDR3 bases: TGCGCCAGCAGCATCCAGGGGGGAGATACGCAGTATTTT.

This chain links TRBV4-3 with TRBJ2-7; D may be TRBD1 or TRBD2 (6 bases each). V shed 4 bases and J shed 11 bases, with 21 bases lying between them. This CDR3 has 14 residues. The germline V gene has CDR1 LGHNA and CDR2 YSLEER. For the CDR3, the DNA is TGCGCCAGCAGCCCCGGGGGCTCGACCCCCGCAGAGTACTTC. Its protein is CASSPGGSTPAEYF.

This chain uses TRBV7-8 with TRBJ2-7, with 7 nucleotides matching TRBD2. With V trimmed by 2 bases and J by 3 bases, 4 bases remained unmatched. The CDR3 loop spans 14 amino acids. Germline V gene data show CDR1 as SGHVS and CDR2 as FQNEAQ. CDR3 region: CASSLRAGIYEQYF. The CDR3 DNA reads TGTGCCAGCAGCTTACGAGCGGGAATCTACGAGCAGTACTTC.

The chain joins TRBV6-5 to TRBJ1-4, with D possibly TRBD1 on 6 matching bases. Germline V lookup: CDR1 MNHEY, CDR2 SVGAGI. There are 14 residues in the CDR3. The V and J ends lost 7 bases and 8 bases respectively, with 17 bases between them. This CDR3 reads CASKTQGRGEKLFF. The DNA for the CDR3 is TGTGCCAGCAAAACACAGGGACGAGGCGAAAAACTGTTTTTT.

V usage is TRBV4-1 and J usage is TRBJ2-5; D ambiguous. Germline V gene lookup returns CDR1 MGHRA and CDR2 YSYEKL. V lost 4 bases and J lost 0, with 6 bases in between. There are 13 residues in the CDR3. DNA of the CDR3: TGCGCCAGCAGCCCCGATAACCAAGAGACCCAGTACTTC. It is translated as CASSPDNQETQYF.

The chain employs TRBV4-3 and TRBJ2-7; TRBD2 is a possible D gene (6 bases). V was shortened by 2 bases and J by 7 bases, with 15 bases between the two germline ends. The CDR3 has 14 residues. CDR1 is LGHNA and CDR2 is YSLEER in the germline V gene. DNA for the CDR3: TGCGCCAGCAGCCAAAAAGCGGGTCCGGTGGAGCAGTACTTC. It codes for CASSQKAGPVEQYF.

The gene calls are TRBV2 and TRBJ2-1; D may correspond to TRBD1 or TRBD2 (5 bases each). CDR1 SNHLY and CDR2 FYNNEI come from the germline V gene. V lost 7 bases and J lost 6, with 16 bases in between. This CDR3 contains 14 residues. For the CDR3, the DNA is TGTGCCAGCATCTGGGGGATAGGCGGCAATGAGCAGTTCTTC. Amino acids: CASIWGIGGNEQFF. Drawing the rest from reference TRBV2 and TRBJ2-1, the complete variable domain is EPEVTQTPSHQVTQMGQEVILRCVPISNHLYFYWYRQILGQKVEFLVSFYNNEISEKSEIFDDQFSVERPDGSNFTLKIRSTKLEDSAMYFCASIWGIGGNEQFFGPGTRLTVL.

The chain combines TRBV7-2 with TRBJ1-2; 8 positions agree with TRBD1. The germline gives CDR1 SGHTA, CDR2 FQGNSA. The CDR3 runs to 13 residues. The V and J ends lost 6 bases and 5 bases, in that order; junction bases with no gene match: 5. The CDR3 nucleotides are TGTGCCAGCAGTCGTGGACAGGGATATGGCTACACCTTC. Protein product: CASSRGQGYGYTF.

In its sample, this clone was seen once. The chain uses TRBV4-2 and TRBJ2-3; D is perhaps TRBD2 (7 bases). This CDR3 spans 17 amino acids. V was cut by 2 bases and J by 5 bases, with 20 bases left in between. The germline V gene encodes CDR1 LGHNA and CDR2 YNFKEQ. CDR3 sequence (DNA): TGTGCCAGCAGCCAAACCGGGGGTGGCGGGGGCGGAGATACGCAGTATTTT. Residues: CASSQTGGGGGGDTQYF.

This chain joins TRBV5-5 and TRBJ2-1; TRBD2 aligns across 9 bases. J gave up 6 bases and V 2 bases, and 6 bases lay outside the gene matches. This CDR3 has 15 residues. In germline, CDR1 is SGHKS, CDR2 YYEKEE (reference sequence). The DNA for the CDR3 is TGTGCCAGCAGCTTTGGGGCGGGAGGGCCCAATGAGCAGTTCTTC. Amino acids: CASSFGAGGPNEQFF.

The V and J genes are TRBV28 and TRBJ2-3; 9 bases agree with TRBD1. Germline values: CDR1 MDHEN, CDR2 SYDVKM. CDR3 length: 16 amino acids. V lost 6 bases to trimming and J lost 2 bases; unmatched junction nucleotides: 9. DNA for the CDR3: TGTGCCAGCAGCACACAGGGGGCCCCCCACACAGATACGCAGTATTTT. Residues: CASSTQGAPHTDTQYF.

The chain carries TRBV3-1 (or the pseudogene TRBV3-2) and TRBJ1-1; D is perhaps TRBD1 (6 bases). V lost 1 base, J lost 4 bases, and 13 bases lay in between. The CDR3 consists of 15 residues. Per the germline V gene, CDR1 is LGHDT and CDR2 is YNNKEL (reference sequence). The CDR3 is CASSQVTGGGTEAFF. CDR3 coding DNA: TGTGCCAGCAGCCAAGTAACTGGGGGCGGCACTGAAGCTTTCTTT.

The chain joins TRBV29-1 to TRBJ2-5, with 7 positions matching TRBD1. V trimming: 5 bases; J trimming: 2 bases; junction bases outside the gene matches: 5. Germline CDR1 SQVTM, CDR2 ANQGSEA. The CDR3 length is 13 residues. The CDR3 loop is CSVSGTEQETQYF. CDR3 in DNA: TGCAGCGTTTCCGGGACAGAACAAGAGACCCAGTACTTC.

The J gene is TRBJ2-1, the V gene TRBV28; D is unclear. CDR3 size: 17 residues. Trimming shortened V by 7 bases and J by 0 bases, and 19 bases separated the two germline ends. The germline gives CDR1 MDHEN, CDR2 SYDVKM. The CDR3: CASTPHRAENSYNEQFF. CDR3 DNA: TGTGCCAGCACCCCTCACCGGGCCGAAAACTCCTACAATGAGCAGTTCTTC.

A single count supports this clone. DNA of the CDR3: TGTGCCAGCAGTTATTCCGGGACAGCGGTTAATGAAAAACTGTTTTTT. Protein product: CASSYSGTAVNEKLFF. The chain employs TRBV6-5 and TRBJ1-4, with 7 bases matching TRBD1. The CDR3 extends over 16 amino acids. V trimming: 3 bases; J trimming: 4 bases; junction bases outside the gene matches: 8. Germline CDR1 and CDR2: MNHEY and SVGAGI.

This sequence joins TRBV4-2 and TRBJ1-1; no definite D call. CDR3 length: 15 residues. Germline V lookup: CDR1 LGHNA, CDR2 YNFKEQ. The V gene lost 1 base and the J gene lost 1 base, with 10 bases spanning the gap. The CDR3 DNA sequence: TGTGCCAGCAGCCAAGGATCCGAAGGGAACACTGAAGCTTTCTTT. As protein: CASSQGSEGNTEAFF.

This clone was observed a single time. J is TRBJ2-7 and V is TRBV10-1; 10 bases line up with TRBD2. V gave up 3 bases and J gave up 3 bases; unmatched junction bases: 14. The CDR3 consists of 18 residues. The germline gives CDR1 WNHNN, CDR2 SYGVQD (reference sequence). This CDR3 is CASSEKWEREGDRYEQYF. The CDR3 DNA reads TGCGCCAGCAGTGAAAAGTGGGAGCGGGAGGGCGATCGCTACGAGCAGTACTTC.

This chain links TRBV7-6 with TRBJ2-7, with a possible D match to TRBD2 (6 bases). V lost 5 bases, J lost 6 bases, and 14 bases lay in between. This CDR3 has 13 amino acids. Germline lookup yields CDR1 SGHVS and CDR2 FNYEAQ. This CDR3 is CASSRAQGLEQYF. Here the CDR3 DNA reads TGTGCCAGCAGCCGCGCCCAGGGACTCGAGCAGTACTTC.

CDR3 bases: TGTGCCAGCAGTTTTTCTGGGGGGTCCTATGGCTACACCTTC. It encodes CASSFSGGSYGYTF. The rearrangement joins TRBV27 to TRBJ1-2, with D possibly being TRBD1 (5 bases). The V gene's germline CDR1 is MNHEY and CDR2 SMNVEV (reference sequence). The V and J ends lost 3 bases and 4 bases respectively, with 12 bases between them. The CDR3 covers 14 residues.

The table lists this clone with a few counts. The rearrangement uses TRBV28 and TRBJ2-7, with D unclear. CDR1 is MDHEN and CDR2 is SYDVKM in the germline V gene. V lost 3 bases and J 7 bases, leaving 7 bases between the germline ends. This CDR3 is 11 amino acids long. CDR3 sequence: CASSFAQEQYF. The CDR3 coding sequence is TGTGCCAGCAGTTTTGCCCAAGAGCAGTACTTC.